This T cell receptor (beta chain) was sequenced during a study of T cells in Graves' hyperthyroidism and ophthalmopathy. As for the study in general: Peripheral blood sampling occurred at initial diagnosis, before any treatment.

In its sample, this clonotype was seen many times. Antigen: not known. Study-level points and caveats: Ophthalmopathy was separated from stable hyperthyroidism by a 13 V-J model. Before onset, ophthalmopathy was predicted by the model a median roughly 6.8 months earlier. Most thyroid-expanded clonotypes above 0.001 were also found in blood.

Amplified TCR beta CDR3 regions came from RNA transcripts. The HTBI primer set drove a first-round RT-PCR of the TCR CDR3. In TCRdb, the multiplex PCR reads were re-called with MiXCR into one record per CDR3 protein. This table holds a few hundred thousand distinct CDR3 sequences, about 14% found once. This CDR3 contains 15 residues. Germline V gene data show CDR1 as MNHNS and CDR2 as SASEGT. Losses at the gene ends were 5 bases for V and 1 base for J; bases not matched to a gene: 1. The sequence came from a woman aged 25 to 39 with Graves' ophthalmopathy. The sequenced sample consisted of blood. The chain carries TRBV6-1 and TRBJ2-4, with TRBD1 identical over 11 bases. The CDR3 reads CASSWDRGAKNIQYF. Written as DNA, the CDR3 is TGTGCCAGCAGTTGGGACAGGGGGGCCAAAAACATTCAGTACTTC.